These 17 T cell receptor beta chains originate from one sample sequenced in a study of blood T cell repertoires in COVID-19. This table comes from immunoSEQ multiplex PCR, and its TCRdb copy is limited to in-frame clones, with some not included. The sample has hundreds of thousands of clones, around nine tenths seen once; the top ten hold 6.2%. The sample comprised peripheral blood. All receptors come from a man aged 60 to 69 who had recovered from COVID-19.

The chain couples TRBV5-1 to TRBJ2-2, with 7 bases fitting TRBD2. The CDR3 is 14 residues long. CDR1 is SGHRS, CDR2 YFSETQ, per germline. Trimming took 7 bases from V and 3 from J; bases not matched to a gene: 6. The CDR3 sequence is CASRGGLDTGELFF. The CDR3 nucleotides are TGCGCCAGCCGGGGAGGGTTAGACACCGGGGAGCTGTTTTTT.

The chain is built from TRBV6-2 or TRBV6-3 and TRBJ2-7, with TRBD2 identical over 10 bases. Looked up from germline, CDR1 is MNHEY and CDR2 is SVGEGT. There are 15 residues in the CDR3. The junction had 5 bases not matched to a gene; V was cut back by 1 base and J by 5 bases. CDR3 coding DNA: TGTGCCAGCAGTTACTTGGGGACTAGCGTCCACGAGCAGTACTTC. Translated, it gives CASSYLGTSVHEQYF.

V gene TRBV4-3 combines with J gene TRBJ2-7; TRBD2 agrees at 7 bases. V lost 4 bases, J lost 5 bases, and 11 bases stayed unmatched. The CDR3 sequence is 15 residues long. CDR1 is LGHNA and CDR2 is YSLEER in the germline V gene. The CDR3 is CASSRAVGRGNEQYF. CDR3 DNA sequence: TGCGCCAGCAGCCGAGCGGTGGGGAGGGGAAACGAGCAGTACTTC.

This clone was seen only a few times. The chain joins TRBV7-2 to TRBJ2-1; D perhaps matches TRBD1 (6 bases). Germline loops: CDR1 SGHTA, CDR2 FQGNSA. Deletions cut 2 bases from V and 7 bases from J, with 9 bases between. The CDR3 has 13 amino acids. In DNA, the CDR3 is TGTGCCAGCAGCTTATACAGGGCAAATGAGCAGTTCTTC. This codes for CASSLYRANEQFF.

The chain combines TRBV7-9 with TRBJ1-3, with TRBD1 as a possible D gene (5 bases). V gave up 5 bases and J gave up 0 bases, with 11 bases separating them. This CDR3 is 15 amino acids long. Germline loops: CDR1 SEHNR, CDR2 FQNEAQ (reference sequence). This chain's CDR3 is CASSPGGSSGNTIYF. CDR3 bases: TGTGCCAGCAGCCCCGGGGGAAGCTCTGGAAACACCATATATTTT.

The V gene is TRBV7-2, the J gene TRBJ1-1, with no clear D. The CDR3 has 11 amino acids. The germline V gene has CDR1 SGHTA and CDR2 FQGNSA. The ends were cut back, 6 bases at V and 5 bases at J, with 7 bases in the middle. This CDR3 reads CASRIQTEAFF. Here the CDR3 DNA reads TGTGCCAGCAGGATACAAACTGAAGCTTTCTTT.

The rearrangement joins TRBV28 to TRBJ2-1; possibly TRBD2 for D (7 bases). Germline CDR1 is MDHEN and CDR2 is SYDVKM. This CDR3 has 15 residues. V lost 2 bases, J lost 6 bases, and 14 bases lay in between. CDR3 in amino acids: CASSLRGGLGNEQFF. For the CDR3, the DNA is TGTGCCAGCAGTTTAAGGGGGGGTTTAGGCAATGAGCAGTTCTTC.

Concerning this clone: Relative to the germline gene, one junction end is altered; a read error may explain this. The V call is TRBV5-1, the J call TRBJ2-7; D possibly corresponds to TRBD2 (7 bases). The CDR3 consists of 14 residues. Germline lookup yields CDR1 SGHRS and CDR2 YFSETQ. The CDR3 reads CTSASGGPSREQYF. The CDR3 DNA reads as TGCACCAGTGCATCCGGGGGGCCATCGCGGGAGCAGTACTTC.

A single count supports this clone. The chain joins TRBV13 to TRBJ1-3; TRBD1 matches 7 bases. In germline, CDR1 is PRHDT, CDR2 FYEKMQ (reference sequence). The length of the CDR3 is 17 residues. Trimming removed 5 bases from V and 0 bases from J; junction bases left unmatched: 10. The CDR3 DNA is TGTGCCAGCAGCCGCCGACAGGGCCGTGTCTCTGGAAACACCATATATTTT. It yields the protein CASSRRQGRVSGNTIYF. The whole variable domain, remainder taken from reference TRBV13 and TRBJ1-3, is AAGVIQSPRHLIKEKRETATLKCYPIPRHDTVYWYQQGPGQDPQFLISFYEKMQSDKGSIPDRFSAQQFSDYHSELNMSSLELGDSALYFCASSRRQGRVSGNTIYFGEGSWLTVV.

The DNA of the CDR3 is TGTGCCAGCAGCGCCCGACAGGGGGCGCCGTTTTATGAAAAACTGTTTTTT. It yields the protein CASSARQGAPFYEKLFF. The chain uses TRBV9 and TRBJ1-4; 10 bases line up with TRBD1. The CDR3 extends over 17 amino acids. V gave up 3 bases and J gave up 6 bases; unmatched junction bases: 11. Germline V gene lookup returns CDR1 SGDLS and CDR2 YYNGEE.

V usage is TRBV6-4 and J usage is TRBJ2-7; 9 bases align to TRBD2. The CDR3 covers 13 residues. The germline V gene has CDR1 MRHNA and CDR2 SNTAGT. J gave up 5 bases and V 4 bases, and 3 bases lay outside the gene matches. DNA of the CDR3: TGTGCCAGCAGTGTTCTAGCGGGACACGAGCAGTACTTC. Protein product: CASSVLAGHEQYF.

There are a few counts of this clone. The chain carries TRBV27 and TRBJ1-5; D call uncertain. Germline V gene lookup returns CDR1 MNHEY and CDR2 SMNVEV (reference sequence). Between the trimmed V and J ends, which lost 3 bases and 5 bases, there was a span of 11 bases. This CDR3 region has 14 residues. CDR3 coding DNA: TGTGCCAGCAGTTTCAACCACAGAGATCAGCCCCAGCATTTT. It codes for CASSFNHRDQPQHF.

The V call is TRBV5-6, the J call TRBJ2-2; D unresolved. This CDR3 is built from 13 residues. V gave up 2 bases and J gave up 4 bases, with 6 bases separating them. Germline lookup yields CDR1 SGHDT and CDR2 YYEEEE. CDR3 sequence: CASSFASTGELFF. The CDR3, as DNA: TGTGCCAGCAGCTTCGCGTCCACCGGGGAGCTGTTTTTT.

The chain recombines TRBV14 with TRBJ2-1, with D possibly matching TRBD1 (5 bases). Trimming removed 1 base at V and 8 bases at J, with 18 bases between. Germline-derived CDR1 and CDR2 are SGHDN and FVKESK. CDR3 length equals 16 residues. As DNA, the CDR3 is TGTGCCAGCAGCCAAGTAGGAAACAGGTACAGCCATGAGCAGTTCTTC. It encodes CASSQVGNRYSHEQFF.

The rearrangement links TRBV7-3 to TRBJ1-1; 7 nucleotides agree with TRBD1. Germline V lookup: CDR1 SGHTA, CDR2 FQGTGA. The trim removed 5 bases at V and 5 bases at J, leaving 11 bases unmatched. CDR3 size: 15 residues. CDR3 nucleotide sequence: TGTGCCAGCAGCCAAAGGGGGCCGCCTGCTACTGAAGCTTTCTTT. Protein: CASSQRGPPATEAFF.

Concerning this clone: The same CDR3 also results from other DNA sequences found in this sample. This chain connects TRBV6-5 to TRBJ2-7, with TRBD2 identical over 9 bases. This CDR3 is built from 15 residues. Looked up from germline, CDR1 is MNHEY and CDR2 is SVGAGI. After removal of 2 bases from V and 4 bases from J, the junction contained 6 bases not matched to a gene. Here the CDR3 reads CASSYGLAGTYEQYF. The CDR3 nucleotides read TGTGCCAGCAGTTACGGGCTAGCGGGAACGTACGAGCAGTACTTC.

The chain employs TRBV20-1 and TRBJ2-7; TRBD2 might be the D (5 bases). Trimming cost V 4 bases and J 5 bases, with 9 bases left between them. Germline CDR1 is DFQATT and CDR2 is SNEGSKA (reference sequence). The CDR3 totals 11 residues. CDR3 loop: CSAMRVDEQYF. The CDR3 nucleotides read TGCAGTGCTATGAGGGTGGACGAGCAGTACTTC.